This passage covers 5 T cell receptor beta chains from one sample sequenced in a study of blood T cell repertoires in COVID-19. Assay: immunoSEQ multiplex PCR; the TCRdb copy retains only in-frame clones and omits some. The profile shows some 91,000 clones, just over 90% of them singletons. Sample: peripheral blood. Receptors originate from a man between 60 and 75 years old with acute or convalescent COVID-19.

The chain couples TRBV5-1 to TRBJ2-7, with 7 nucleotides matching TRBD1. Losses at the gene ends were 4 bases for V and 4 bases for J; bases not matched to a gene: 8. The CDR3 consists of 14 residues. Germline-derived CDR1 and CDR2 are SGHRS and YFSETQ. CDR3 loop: CASSLQDRKYEQYF. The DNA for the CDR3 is TGCGCCAGCAGCCTACAGGACAGGAAATACGAGCAGTACTTC.

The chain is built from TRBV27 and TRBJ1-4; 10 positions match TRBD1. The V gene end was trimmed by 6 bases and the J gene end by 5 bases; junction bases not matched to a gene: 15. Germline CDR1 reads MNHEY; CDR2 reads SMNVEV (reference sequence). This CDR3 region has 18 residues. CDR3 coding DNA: TGTGCCAGCAGCTACTATGGGGTCCTGGGACAGGGGAATGAAAAACTGTTTTTT. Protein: CASSYYGVLGQGNEKLFF.

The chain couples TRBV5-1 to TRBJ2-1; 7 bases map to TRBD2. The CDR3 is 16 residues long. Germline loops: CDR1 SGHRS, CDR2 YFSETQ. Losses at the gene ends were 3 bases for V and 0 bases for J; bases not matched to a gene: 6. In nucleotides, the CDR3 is TGCGCCAGCAGCTCGAGCGGGGCTTACTCCTACAATGAGCAGTTCTTC. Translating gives CASSSSGAYSYNEQFF.

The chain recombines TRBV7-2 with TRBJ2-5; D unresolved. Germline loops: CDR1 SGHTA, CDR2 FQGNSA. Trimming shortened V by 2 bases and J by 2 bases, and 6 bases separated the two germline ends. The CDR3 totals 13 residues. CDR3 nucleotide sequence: TGTGCCAGCAGCTTATTCGAGCAAGAGACCCAGTACTTC. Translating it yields CASSLFEQETQYF.

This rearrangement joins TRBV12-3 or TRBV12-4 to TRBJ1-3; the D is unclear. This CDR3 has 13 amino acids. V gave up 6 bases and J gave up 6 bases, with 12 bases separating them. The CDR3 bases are TGTGCCAGCAGGAGGGAGAGGGAAAACACCATATATTTT. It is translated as CASRRERENTIYF.